This T cell receptor beta chain came from a study of radiotherapy plus CTLA-4 blockade in lung cancer. Broader study findings: Once radiotherapy plus ipilimumab had been given, TCR clones derived from tumor expanded in blood.

This clone was recorded only once. Its cognate antigen is unknown. Assay: immunoSEQ multiplex PCR; the TCRdb copy retains only in-frame clones and omits some. The sample has 80,000 to 100,000 clones; around 88% are singletons. V was clipped by 3 bases and J by 4 bases; unmatched bases: 6. This CDR3 has 14 residues. Germline V gene data show CDR1 as SGHTA and CDR2 as FQGNSA. The sequence derives from a human donor with non-small cell lung cancer that progressed on radiotherapy plus ipilimumab. The input for sequencing was peripheral blood, taken from a patient treated with radiotherapy plus ipilimumab. The V call is TRBV7-2, the J call TRBJ2-7, with 7 bases matching TRBD1. CDR3 loop: CASSLTGTAYEQYF. The CDR3 region has the DNA TGTGCCAGCAGCTTGACCGGGACAGCTTACGAGCAGTACTTC.